This TCR beta chain came from a study of OX40 agonist ivuxolimab in advanced cancers. TCRdb's table, derived via immunoSEQ multiplex PCR, lists solely in-frame clones and lacks some. The sample shows 40,000 to 45,000 clones, 75% to 90% of them seen only once. The CDR3 has 14 residues. Per germline, CDR1 KGHSH and CDR2 LQKENI. Germline trimming cut 4 bases from V and 11 bases from J; bases unmatched to any gene: 11. The chain carries TRBV18 and TRBJ2-5, with 9 bases fitting TRBD2. The TCR sequence derives from an adult with an advanced solid tumor such as melanoma, head and neck, liver or kidney cancer. The sequencing here drew on CD4+ or CD8+ T cells sorted from blood, taken in a trial of the OX40 agonist ivuxolimab. As DNA, the CDR3 is TGTGCCAGCTCACGCCCGCCGGGACTAGCAGAGCAGTACTTC. It translates to CASSRPPGLAEQYF. Variable domain in full (rest from reference TRBV18 and TRBJ2-5): NAGVMQNPRHLVRRRGQEARLRCSPMKGHSHVYWYRQLPEEGLKFMVYLQKENIIDESGMPKERFSAEFPKEGPSILRIQQVVRGDSAAYFCASSRPPGLAEQYFGPGTRLLVL.